This is a list of T cell receptor beta chains from one sample in a study of breast tumors, draining lymph nodes, adjacent tissues. TCRdb independently ran MiXCR on the multiplex PCR reads; one entry per CDR3 protein. This table holds around 170,000 distinct CDR3 sequences, 25% to 40% found once. Specimen: axillary lymph node tissue. The receptors derive from a female donor with breast cancer. Some clones in this sample may be carry-over from other donors' samples. The CDR3 runs from the conserved cysteine through the conserved F or W. A D gene is named only where the DNA matches it firmly. Rows may omit the clone size; those that give it use once, few, many or a size class.

clone size	CDR3 length	V gene	D gene	J gene	CDR3 protein	CDR3 DNA
.	16	TRBV3-1	TRBD1	TRBJ2-7	CASSFGTATNTYEQYF	TGTGCCAGCAGCTTCGGGACAGCAACAAACACTTACGAGCAGTACTTC
many	16	TRBV20-1	TRBD1	TRBJ2-5	CSARDDFMGQKETQYF	TGCAGTGCTAGAGATGATTTTATGGGACAGAAAGAGACCCAGTACTTC
many	17	TRBV9	.	TRBJ2-1	CASSVAGGGVGYNEQFF	TGTGCCAGCAGCGTAGCGGGCGGTGGTGTTGGGTACAATGAGCAGTTCTTC
many	15	TRBV5-5	.	TRBJ2-7	CASSSNDPRIYEQYF	TGTGCCAGCAGCTCCAATGATCCGCGAATCTACGAGCAGTACTTC
once	13	TRBV11-2	.	TRBJ1-3	CASRDTSGNTIYF	TGTGCCAGCCGGGACACCTCTGGAAACACCATATATTTT
.	17	TRBV20-1	TRBD2	TRBJ2-1	CSARLLAGGKSYNEQFF	TGCAGTGCTAGGTTGCTAGCGGGAGGGAAATCCTACAATGAGCAGTTCTTC
.	15	TRBV27	.	TRBJ2-7	CASCLTGPLTYEQYF	TGTGCCAGCTGTTTGACGGGACCTCTTACCTACGAGCAGTACTTC
many	15	TRBV20-1	.	TRBJ2-1	CSARGGGSSYNEQFF	TGCAGTGCTAGGGGAGGGGGGAGCTCCTACAATGAGCAGTTCTTC
many	15	TRBV7-8	TRBD2	TRBJ2-3	CASSLLAGVGDTQYF	TGTGCCAGCAGCTTACTAGCGGGGGTAGGCGATACGCAGTATTTT
many	15	TRBV7-7	TRBD2	TRBJ2-7	CASSLDSGGSYEQYF	TGTGCTAGCAGCTTAGATAGCGGGGGTTCCTACGAGCAGTACTTC
many	16	TRBV7-2	TRBD2	TRBJ2-3	CASSPRTSGIGDTQYF	TGTGCCAGCAGCCCCCGGACTAGCGGGATTGGGGATACGCAGTATTTT